A selection of T cell receptor beta chains follows, all from one sample in a study of neurological immune-mediated disorders. One entry per CDR3 protein, called by TCRdb with MiXCR from the 5' RACE reads. The sample lists about 74,000 distinct CDR3 sequences, 5.2% occurring once. The sequenced material came from PBMCs. These receptors all stem from a man aged 18-30 years with multiple sclerosis. Both conserved end residues are part of each CDR3. The D gene is left open where the match is weak. Size is omitted from some rows. Given values are once, few, many or a class for expanded clones.

TRBJ2-7 | many | - | TRBV5-1 | TGCGCCAGCAGCAACGGCCCCGATCAAGAGCAGTACTTC | CASSNGPDQEQYF
TRBJ2-3 | many | TRBD2 | TRBV5-1 | TGCGCCAGCACCCCGGCTAGCGGGGCGTACACAGATACGCAGTATTTT | CASTPASGAYTDTQYF
TRBJ1-2 | few | TRBD1 | TRBV4-1 | TGCGCCAGCAGCCAAGTGGCAGGGGGCGATGGCTACACCTTC | CASSQVAGGDGYTF
TRBJ2-1 | many | - | TRBV14 | TGTGCCAGCAGCCCATCTTTGTCCGGTGAGCAGTTCTTC | CASSPSLSGEQFF
TRBJ1-1 | many | TRBD1 | TRBV3-1 | TGTGCCAGCAGCCTGGGAGGGACAGGGACCACTGAAGCTTTCTTT | CASSLGGTGTTEAFF
TRBJ2-3 | - | - | TRBV5-1 | TGCGCCAGCAGCTTGGCCTCTGGGAGTGGGACAGATACGCAGTATTTT | CASSLASGSGTDTQYF
TRBJ2-7 | many | - | TRBV20-1 | TGCAGTGCTAAGGTCCGGGACTACGAGCAGTACTTC | CSAKVRDYEQYF
TRBJ2-1 | many | - | TRBV29-1 | TGCAGCGTTGAGTCTCGGATAAACAATGAGCAGTTCTTC | CSVESRINNEQFF
TRBJ1-1 | many | TRBD1 | TRBV15 | TGTGCCACCAGCAGAGATCGGACAGGGGGTGCTTTT | CATSRDRTGGAF
TRBJ2-7 | many | - | TRBV15 | TGTGCCACCAGCTTACGACCTGATTTCTACGAGCAGTACTTC | CATSLRPDFYEQYF
TRBJ1-5 | many | - | TRBV28 | TGTGCCAGCAGTTTGGACAGCGCGGCTCAGCCCCAGAATTTT | CASSLDSAAQPQNF
TRBJ1-1 | many | - | TRBV5-1 | TGCGCCAGCAGCTACTGGGAAGAGAACACTGAAGCTTTCTTT | CASSYWEENTEAFF
TRBJ2-3 | many | - | TRBV5-1 | TGCGCCAGCAGCTTGGCCGCTGGGGCGGAGGGTACGCAGTATTTT | CASSLAAGAEGTQYF
TRBJ1-2 | many | - | TRBV5-6 | TGTGCCAGCCGCGCGAACGACTATGGCTACACCTTC | CASRANDYGYTF
TRBJ2-1 | many | - | TRBV7-2 | TGTGCCAGCAGCTTAGATCCAGTCTACAATGAGCAGTTCTTC | CASSLDPVYNEQFF
TRBJ2-7 | many | TRBD2 | TRBV6-2/TRBV6-3 | TGTGCCAGCAGTTATGGACTAGCGAGCTCCTACGAGCAGTACTTC | CASSYGLASSYEQYF
TRBJ1-2 | many | TRBD1 | TRBV10-3 | TGTGCCATCAGGGGAGGACAGGCTAACTATGGCTACACCTTC | CAIRGGQANYGYTF
TRBJ2-7 | many | TRBD2 | TRBV20-1 | TGCAGTGCTAGTAGTGCGGGGGGCCTTACCTACGAGCAGTACTTC | CSASSAGGLTYEQYF